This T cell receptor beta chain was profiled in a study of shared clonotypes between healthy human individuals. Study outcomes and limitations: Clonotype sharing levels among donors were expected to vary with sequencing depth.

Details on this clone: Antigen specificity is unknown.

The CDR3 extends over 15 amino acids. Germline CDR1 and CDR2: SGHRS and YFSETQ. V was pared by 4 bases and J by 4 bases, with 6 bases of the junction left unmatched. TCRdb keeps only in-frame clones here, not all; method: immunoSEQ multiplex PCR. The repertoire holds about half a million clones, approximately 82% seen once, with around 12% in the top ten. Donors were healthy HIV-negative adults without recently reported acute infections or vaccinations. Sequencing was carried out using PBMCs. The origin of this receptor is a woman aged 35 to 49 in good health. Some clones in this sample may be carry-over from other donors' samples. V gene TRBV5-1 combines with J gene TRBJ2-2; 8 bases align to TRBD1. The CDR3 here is CASSIRQGPTGELFF. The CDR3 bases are TGCGCCAGCAGCATAAGACAGGGGCCCACCGGGGAGCTGTTTTTT. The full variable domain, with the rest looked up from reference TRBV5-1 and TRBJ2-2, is KAGVTQTPRYLIKTRGQQVTLSCSPISGHRSVSWYQQTPGQGLQFLFEYFSETQRNKGNFPGRFSGRQFSNSRSEMNVSTLELGDSALYLCASSIRQGPTGELFFGEGSRLTVL.